This TCR beta chain stems from a study of T-cell reconstitution after alpha-beta-depleted transplantation in children. About this clonotype: Its matching antigen is unknown.

This CDR3 spans 11 amino acids. Between the trimmed V and J ends, which lost 1 base and 6 bases, there was a span of 5 bases. CDR1 and CDR2 from the germline V gene are SQVTM and ANQGSEA. Whole-study results and caveats: At the one-year point after transplant, T-cell counts and TCRbeta diversity were found to come mostly from T cells that had been newly produced.

Unique molecular identifiers were incorporated during preparation of the TCRbeta library. Each CDR3 protein gets one entry after TCRdb re-called the PCR reads with MiXCR. Of roughly 790,000 distinct CDR3 sequences listed, roughly 15% are singletons. Sequenced here: PBMCs, mostly from graft donor cells, sampled 360 days after TCRalphabeta/CD19-depleted stem cell transplant. This chain links TRBV29-1 with TRBJ2-3; D is ambiguous. The TCR was taken from a male patient younger than 18 who had a stem cell transplant for acute lymphoblastic leukemia, so the T cells may come from the graft donor. The CDR3, as DNA: TGCAGCGTTGAAGGGGTCGATACGCAGTATTTT. This codes for CSVEGVDTQYF.